The entry below describes one T cell receptor beta chain. Its specificity is unknown. Amplification yielded TCR beta CDR3 regions, with RNA transcripts as the source. The study used the HTBI primer set for a first-round RT-PCR of the TCR CDR3. MiXCR was run by TCRdb on the multiplex PCR reads, yielding one entry per CDR3 protein. The table shows hundreds of thousands of distinct CDR3 sequences, with roughly 13% occurring only once. A patient was excluded if there was uncontrolled infection, other autoimmune disease, pregnancy or lactation. Per the germline V gene, CDR1 is SGHTA and CDR2 is FQGNSA. The CDR3 covers 22 residues. V shed 2 bases and J shed 0 bases, with 26 bases lying between them. This sample was taken from a study of T cells in Graves' hyperthyroidism and ophthalmopathy. Study-level points and caveats: Blood shared most expanded thyroid clonotypes above 0.001. Stable hyperthyroidism was told apart from ophthalmopathy by a model built on 13 V-J features.

The chain has TRBV7-2 and TRBJ2-6; tentatively, D is TRBD1 or TRBD2 (6 bases each). This receptor was identified in a woman aged 25-40 years with Graves' hyperthyroidism. Sequenced material: blood. The CDR3 DNA reads as TGTGCCAGCAGCTTAATGCCCCGGGGGCAGGGTAGTTTAGGCTCTGGGGCCAACGTCCTGACTTTC. It specifies CASSLMPRGQGSLGSGANVLTF.